The T cell receptor beta chain described here comes from a study of blood T cell repertoires in COVID-19. This CDR3 comprises 16 residues. The ends were cut back, 0 bases at V and 5 bases at J, with 17 bases in the middle. Germline CDR1 KGHSH, CDR2 LQKENI. Assignments of participants to cohorts depended upon their own reported clinical history. TCRdb's table, derived via immunoSEQ multiplex PCR, lists solely in-frame clones and lacks some. The table shows roughly 250,000 clones, with 75% to 90% occurring only once. This sequence was found in a woman aged 30 to 39 who had recovered from COVID-19. The rearrangement links TRBV18 to TRBJ2-7; tentative D call: TRBD1 (5 bases). The sample was PBMCs or T cells enriched from blood (not recorded which). Here the CDR3 reads CASSPPGESYHHEQYF. CDR3 nucleotide sequence: TGTGCCAGCTCACCACCAGGGGAAAGCTACCACCACGAGCAGTACTTC.